This passage covers 21 T cell receptor beta chains from one sample sequenced in a study of response to subunit inactivated influenza vaccine. MiXCR was run by TCRdb on the RT-PCR reads, yielding one entry per CDR3 protein. The sample contains over 400,000 distinct CDR3 sequences, 9.5% to 13% of which appear only once. Material: PBMCs from blood, obtained more than 35 days after vaccination. The receptors originated from a man aged 45-65 years who received an inactivated influenza vaccine.

The chain joins TRBV28 to TRBJ2-7; 11 nucleotides match TRBD2. V lost 6 bases, J lost 0 bases, and 19 bases stayed unmatched. The CDR3 is made up of 20 amino acids. CDR1 is MDHEN and CDR2 is SYDVKM in the germline V gene. The CDR3 is CASSSFPFLAGGSGSYEQYF. CDR3 DNA: TGTGCCAGCAGCTCCTTCCCGTTTTTAGCGGGGGGGAGTGGCTCCTACGAGCAGTACTTC.

This clonotype was observed at least ten times. This chain links TRBV29-1 with TRBJ2-7; weak D call: TRBD2 (5 bases). Trimming cost V 4 bases and J 2 bases, with 6 bases left between them. The CDR3 length is 11 residues. From germline, CDR1 is SQVTM and CDR2 ANQGSEA. CDR3 sequence reads: CSVGEPYEQYF. The DNA for the CDR3 is TGCAGCGTTGGGGAGCCCTACGAGCAGTACTTC.

Many counts were recorded for this clonotype. The chain links TRBV20-1 to TRBJ2-3; D ambiguous. The CDR3 totals 13 residues. V lost 0 bases and J 0 bases, leaving 4 bases between the germline ends. Germline assignment: CDR1 DFQATT and CDR2 SNEGSKA (reference sequence). The CDR3 region is CSARDPSTDTQYF. The CDR3 nucleotides are TGCAGTGCTAGAGACCCTAGCACAGATACGCAGTATTTT.

This clonotype was found many times. The V and J genes are TRBV6-1 and TRBJ1-6, with D possibly TRBD1 on 5 matching bases. Germline CDR1 and CDR2: MNHNS and SASEGT. Trimming left V 7 bases short and J 2 bases short, with 9 bases between. The CDR3 runs 14 residues. The CDR3 region has the DNA TGTGCCAGCATGGACACCACCTATAATTCACCCCTCCACTTT. Its protein product is CASMDTTYNSPLHF.

This clonotype has a count of ten or more. The chain uses TRBV9 and TRBJ2-2; D is tentatively TRBD1 or TRBD2 (5 bases each). Trimming stripped 2 bases from V and 0 bases from J, with 11 bases between. Looked up from germline, CDR1 is SGDLS and CDR2 is YYNGEE. The CDR3 is 16 amino acids. CDR3 residues: CASSVGGAANTGELFF. The CDR3 region has the DNA TGTGCCAGCAGCGTTGGGGGAGCCGCGAACACCGGGGAGCTGTTTTTT.

This clonotype was detected a few times. CDR3 loop: CASSPPGRAQYF. Here the CDR3 DNA reads TGCGCCAGCAGCCCGCCCGGGAGGGCCCAGTACTTC. The V call is TRBV4-1, the J call TRBJ2-5; 8 positions agree with TRBD2. Germline V gene sequence: CDR1 MGHRA, CDR2 YSYEKL. There are 12 residues in the CDR3. The V segment lost 4 bases and the J segment 9 bases; nucleotides outside the gene matches: 4.

V is TRBV28 and J is TRBJ2-4; D is unresolved. Germline CDR1 is MDHEN and CDR2 is SYDVKM. V shed 4 bases and J shed 3 bases, with 10 bases lying between them. This CDR3 contains 14 residues. The CDR3 DNA sequence: TGTGCCAGCAGTTCGTCAGCCAACAAAAACATTCAGTACTTC. Its protein is CASSSSANKNIQYF.

This clonotype occurred a few times. The chain links TRBV5-1 to TRBJ2-7, with D hard to call. Germline V gives CDR1 SGHRS, CDR2 YFSETQ. This CDR3 is built from 12 residues. V shed 5 bases and J shed 6 bases, with 12 bases lying between them. CDR3 sequence: CASSKEGIEQYF. For the CDR3, the DNA is TGCGCCAGCAGTAAGGAAGGGATCGAGCAGTACTTC.

This clonotype was detected only a few times. The V gene is TRBV24-1, the J gene TRBJ2-5; D is perhaps TRBD2 (5 bases). Germline V gives CDR1 KGHDR, CDR2 SFDVKD. V lost 9 bases and J 2 bases, leaving 15 bases between the germline ends. The CDR3 runs to 14 residues. CDR3 sequence: CATAGGGQQETQYF. The CDR3 DNA reads TGTGCCACCGCGGGTGGTGGGCAACAAGAGACCCAGTACTTC.

Many counts were recorded for this clonotype. The rearrangement uses TRBV7-2 and TRBJ2-7; the D call may be TRBD1 or TRBD2 (5 bases each). With 5 bases removed from V and 0 bases from J, the gap between germline ends came to 14 bases. Germline-derived CDR1 and CDR2 are SGHTA and FQGNSA. This CDR3 spans 15 amino acids. The CDR3 here is CASSLGTLSSYEQYF. The DNA for the CDR3 is TGTGCCAGCAGCCTCGGGACCTTAAGCTCCTACGAGCAGTACTTC.

The chain combines TRBV20-1 with TRBJ2-2; D perhaps matches TRBD2 (5 bases). The CDR3 covers 16 residues. Germline assignment: CDR1 DFQATT and CDR2 SNEGSKA (reference sequence). The V end lost 0 bases, the J end lost 5 bases, and 16 bases lay between the germline ends. The CDR3 loop is CSARDARGSETGELFF. The CDR3 DNA follows: TGCAGTGCTAGAGACGCCCGAGGGAGTGAAACCGGGGAGCTGTTTTTT.

This clonotype has more than one count but fewer than ten. This chain joins TRBV19 and TRBJ2-7; 10 bases fit TRBD2. CDR1 LNHDA and CDR2 SQIVND come from the germline V gene (reference sequence). The CDR3 totals 15 residues. V lost 7 bases and J lost 4; bases outside the gene matches: 10. CDR3 amino acids: CASNSAGGESYEQYF. In DNA form, the CDR3 reads TGTGCCAGTAATTCAGCGGGAGGGGAATCTTACGAGCAGTACTTC.

Ten or more counts support this clonotype. This chain connects TRBV29-1 to TRBJ2-1; either TRBD1 or TRBD2 may supply D (5 bases each). V was clipped by 7 bases and J by 6 bases, with 16 bases between them. Germline CDR1 SQVTM, CDR2 ANQGSEA. This CDR3 comprises 13 residues. CDR3 sequence reads: CSGRDPGPNEQFF. The CDR3 bases are TGCAGCGGGAGAGATCCGGGACCCAATGAGCAGTTCTTC.

CDR3 in DNA: TGCGCCAGCAGCAAGGACAGGAGCTCCTACAATGAGCAGTTCTTC. It encodes CASSKDRSSYNEQFF. The chain employs TRBV5-1 and TRBJ2-1; 7 bases align to TRBD1. CDR1 SGHRS and CDR2 YFSETQ come from the germline V gene. The CDR3 is 15 amino acids. Trimming cost V 4 bases and J 0 bases; bases outside gene matches: 4.

The chain couples TRBV11-3 to TRBJ2-7, with D possibly called TRBD1 or TRBD2 (5 bases each). Trimming pared 0 bases from V and 12 bases from J, leaving 15 bases between. This CDR3 is built from 13 residues. Germline V gene data show CDR1 as SGHNT and CDR2 as YENEEA. The CDR3 here is CASSLDGTAKLYF. CDR3 in DNA: TGTGCCAGCAGCTTAGATGGGACCGCCAAGCTGTACTTC.

The genes are TRBV29-1 and TRBJ2-7; perhaps TRBD1 as D (5 bases). The CDR3 is 13 residues long. Per the germline V gene, CDR1 is SQVTM and CDR2 is ANQGSEA. Trimming pared 7 bases from V and 2 bases from J, leaving 15 bases between. The CDR3 DNA sequence: TGCAGCGCGGAACTAAAAGGGGCCTACGAGCAGTACTTC. Translating it yields CSAELKGAYEQYF.

V is TRBV7-2 and J is TRBJ2-7; the D is unclear. Germline loops: CDR1 SGHTA, CDR2 FQGNSA. Between the trimmed V and J ends, which lost 6 bases and 6 bases, there was a span of 12 bases. The CDR3 is 12 residues long. CDR3 protein: CASRDPSVEQYF. The CDR3 DNA reads TGTGCCAGCAGGGACCCTTCTGTCGAGCAGTACTTC.

This clonotype has a count of ten or more. The genes are TRBV5-5 and TRBJ1-3, with D perhaps TRBD1 (5 bases). The CDR3 runs to 14 residues. Germline V CDR1 and CDR2: SGHKS, YYEKEE (reference sequence). V was cut by 3 bases and J by 2 bases, with 9 bases left in between. DNA for the CDR3: TGTGCCAGCAGCTCCGGGACCCCTGGAAACACCATATATTTT. It encodes CASSSGTPGNTIYF.

This clonotype has a handful of counts. A read error may explain this, as a much larger clone is one base away. CDR3 loop: CASSLVGAVWANVLTF. The DNA of the CDR3 is TGCGCCAGCAGCTTGGTCGGGGCAGTTTGGGCCAACGTCCTGACTTTC. This rearrangement joins TRBV5-1 to TRBJ2-6, with D perhaps given as TRBD1 or TRBD2 (5 bases each). Germline V gene lookup returns CDR1 SGHRS and CDR2 YFSETQ. This CDR3 contains 16 residues. Trimming removed 0 bases from V and 5 bases from J, with 12 bases in between.

There are a few counts of this clonotype. The chain is built from TRBV27 and TRBJ2-3; D possibly matches TRBD1 or TRBD2 (6 bases each). The CDR3 runs 16 residues. Per the germline V gene, CDR1 is MNHEY and CDR2 is SMNVEV (reference sequence). Trimming removed 1 base at V and 1 base at J, with 12 bases between. CDR3 region: CASSLYGGHGTDTQYF. CDR3 nucleotides: TGTGCCAGCAGTTTATATGGGGGGCACGGCACAGATACGCAGTATTTT.

V usage is TRBV7-3 and J usage is TRBJ1-6; D is ambiguous. The germline gives CDR1 SGHTA, CDR2 FQGTGA. V gave up 5 bases and J gave up 7 bases, with 9 bases separating them. The CDR3 length is 13 residues. CDR3 nucleotide sequence: TGTGCCAGCAGCCGCACACAAAATTCACCCCTCCACTTT. Translating it yields CASSRTQNSPLHF.